Below are 14 T cell receptor beta chains sequenced from a single sample in a study of pediatric ulcerative colitis. Rectal tissue came from one to two pinch biopsies taken at colonoscopy. TCRdb keeps only in-frame clones here, not all; method: immunoSEQ multiplex PCR. Of 15,000 to 20,000 clones in the sample, 80% were seen once. Sequencing was done on a sample of gut tissue. The receptors were gathered from a boy younger than 18 who was a control in a study of pediatric ulcerative colitis.

There are a few counts of this clone. The CDR3 nucleotides read TGTGCCAGCAGCGTAGGTTTGGGCACAGATACGCAGTATTTT. Protein: CASSVGLGTDTQYF. The V and J genes are TRBV9 and TRBJ2-3; D call uncertain. CDR3 length: 14 residues. Germline V gene data show CDR1 as SGDLS and CDR2 as YYNGEE. V lost 0 bases, J lost 1 base, and 6 bases lay in between.

V usage is TRBV7-3 and J usage is TRBJ2-4; D is possibly TRBD1 (5 bases). The CDR3 contains 19 residues. Germline CDR1 reads SGHTA; CDR2 reads FQGTGA. V shed 5 bases and J shed 8 bases, with 31 bases lying between them. CDR3 sequence (DNA): TGTGCCAGCAGCCGCATTTTATATCTCTCTAAGGTGACAGTGGACATTCAGTACTTC. Translating it yields CASSRILYLSKVTVDIQYF.

This clone was observed a handful of times. The chain links TRBV7-2 to TRBJ2-1, with 7 bases matching TRBD2. The CDR3 length is 14 residues. Losses at the gene ends were 4 bases for V and 0 bases for J; bases not matched to a gene: 0. Looked up from germline, CDR1 is SGHTA and CDR2 is FQGNSA. CDR3 region: CASSWTSSYNEQFF. CDR3 DNA: TGTGCCAGCAGCTGGACTAGCTCCTACAATGAGCAGTTCTTC.

This chain uses TRBV18 with TRBJ2-3; D unresolved. V was shortened by 3 bases and J by 6 bases, with 19 bases between the two germline ends. The CDR3 has 16 amino acids. Germline V gene data show CDR1 as KGHSH and CDR2 as LQKENI. This CDR3 is CASSPSRWAGYDTQYF. CDR3 bases: TGTGCCAGCTCACCGAGTCGGTGGGCAGGATATGATACGCAGTATTTT.

This clone came up once. The CDR3 here is CASRDQEKLFF. CDR3 DNA sequence: TGTGCCAGCAGGGACCAAGAAAAACTGTTTTTT. The chain recombines TRBV6-1 with TRBJ1-4; D is ambiguous. V was pared by 6 bases and J by 8 bases, with 7 bases between. In germline, CDR1 is MNHNS, CDR2 SASEGT. CDR3 length equals 11 residues.

CDR3 residues: CASTTTGEVRGNQPQHF. The CDR3 coding sequence is TGTGCCAGTACTACGACAGGGGAGGTTCGGGGAAATCAGCCCCAGCATTTT. The chain joins TRBV19 to TRBJ1-5; 8 bases match TRBD1. The CDR3 sequence is 17 residues long. The trim removed 7 bases at V and 4 bases at J, leaving 15 bases unmatched. Germline CDR1 LNHDA, CDR2 SQIVND (reference sequence).

The chain uses TRBV2 and TRBJ2-7, with 9 bases identical to TRBD1. The V gene end was trimmed by 6 bases and the J gene end by 1 base; junction bases not matched to a gene: 7. The CDR3 is 15 residues long. Germline loops: CDR1 SNHLY, CDR2 FYNNEI. CDR3 coding DNA: TGTGCCAGCAGCGACCCGGGACAGGGTTCCTACGAGCAGTACTTC. Its protein is CASSDPGQGSYEQYF.

The V gene is TRBV15, the J gene TRBJ2-7; 11 nucleotides match TRBD2. Germline CDR1 and CDR2: LNHNV and YYDKDF (reference sequence). V trimming: 0 bases; J trimming: 9 bases; junction bases outside the gene matches: 10. The CDR3 has 16 amino acids. The CDR3 coding sequence is TGTGCCACCAGCAGAGATGGGAGTAGCGGGGGGGCGGGGCAGTACTTC. This gives the protein CATSRDGSSGGAGQYF. The full variable domain, completed using reference TRBV15 and TRBJ2-7, is DAMVIQNPRYQVTQFGKPVTLSCSQTLNHNVMYWYQQKSSQAPKLLFHYYDKDFNNEADTPDNFQSRRPNTSFCFLDIRSPGLGDTAMYLCATSRDGSSGGAGQYFGPGTRLTVT.

The CDR3: CASSLSHSYEQYF. In DNA, the CDR3 is TGTGCCAGCAGTTTATCCCACTCCTACGAGCAGTACTTC. The rearrangement links TRBV27 to TRBJ2-7; D is undetermined. V shed 0 bases and J shed 0 bases, with 3 bases lying between them. Germline V gene data show CDR1 as MNHEY and CDR2 as SMNVEV (reference sequence). The CDR3 contains 13 residues.

The chain joins TRBV29-1 to TRBJ2-3, with D possibly being TRBD2 (5 bases). Germline V lookup: CDR1 SQVTM, CDR2 ANQGSEA. Trimming left V 3 bases short and J 0 bases short, with 7 bases between. CDR3 size: 13 residues. As DNA, the CDR3 is TGCAGCGTTGATCGGGGTAGCACAGATACGCAGTATTTT. This sequence encodes CSVDRGSTDTQYF.

The J gene is TRBJ2-2, the V gene TRBV7-3, with D possibly being TRBD2 (6 bases). The CDR3 runs 15 residues. Germline V gene data show CDR1 as SGHTA and CDR2 as FQGTGA. Trimming cost V 2 bases and J 4 bases, with 11 bases left between them. The CDR3 reads CASSLYGGTTGELFF. The CDR3 nucleotides are TGTGCCAGCAGCTTATATGGGGGGACCACCGGGGAGCTGTTTTTT.

This clone has more than one count but fewer than ten. The rearrangement links TRBV7-2 to TRBJ2-1; 8 bases match TRBD2. The length of the CDR3 is 17 residues. Germline assignment: CDR1 SGHTA and CDR2 FQGNSA. V was clipped by 3 bases and J by 5 bases; unmatched bases: 12. The CDR3 bases are TGTGCCAGCAGCTTCTTTTTAAGCGGGGGACCGAACAATGAGCAGTTCTTC. Translation gives CASSFFLSGGPNNEQFF.

This chain joins TRBV18 and TRBJ1-2, with no clear D. Trimming took 0 bases from V and 2 from J, leaving 4 bases between them. This CDR3 has 13 residues. The V gene's germline CDR1 is KGHSH and CDR2 LQKENI. The CDR3 is CASSPPGNYGYTF. DNA for the CDR3: TGTGCCAGCTCACCACCCGGGAACTATGGCTACACCTTC.

This chain links TRBV5-1 with TRBJ1-5; D possibly corresponds to TRBD1 (6 bases). V lost 4 bases, J lost 4 bases, and 12 bases lay in between. Germline V gene lookup returns CDR1 SGHRS and CDR2 YFSETQ. The CDR3 contains 14 residues. The CDR3 DNA sequence: TGCGCCAGCAGCGCGGACAGCGAGAATCAGCCCCAGCATTTT. Protein product: CASSADSENQPQHF.